These 15 T cell receptor beta chains originate from one sample sequenced in a study of Ad26.COV2.S vaccination and SARS-CoV-2 variants (dated by TCRdb to about 2021). The treatment or condition tag for this specimen amounts to: some 20 received Ad26.COV2.S at low or high dose, single or two shots; roughly 5 received placebo; per-sample allocation not given. For vaccine and placebo recipients, the sequenced repertoires came from samples collected on day 63 after the first injection. The library was obtained by the immunoSEQ multiplex PCR assay. In its TCRdb copy, this immuneACCESS table keeps in-frame sequences only and misses some clones. Where compared with another copy, unresolved V genes explain less than half of these, and the others have no known cause. In all, the sample holds some 480,000 clones, and around 85% of those were seen once. The ten biggest clones cover over 10% of the sample.

Material: peripheral blood, obtained in a trial of Ad26.COV2.S vaccine versus placebo. All receptors come from a person aged 18 to 59 who received the Ad26.COV2.S COVID-19 vaccine or a placebo.

This sequence joins TRBV2 and TRBJ2-5; the D gene is possibly TRBD1 (6 bases). V was shortened by 6 bases and J by 4 bases, with 21 bases between the two germline ends. CDR3 length equals 16 residues. Per germline, CDR1 SNHLY and CDR2 FYNNEI. CDR3 DNA sequence: TGTGCCAGCAGCCTAAGTAGGGGGAGACGGGGAGAGACCCAGTACTTC. The encoded protein is CASSLSRGRRGETQYF.

V is TRBV30 and J is TRBJ2-5; D is uncertain. The V and J ends lost 4 bases and 2 bases respectively, with 8 bases between them. Per germline, CDR1 GTSNPN and CDR2 SVGIG (reference sequence). The CDR3 spans 12 residues. In DNA, the CDR3 is TGTGCCTGGACCTCCTGGCAAGAGACCCAGTACTTC. This encodes CAWTSWQETQYF.

V is TRBV28 and J is TRBJ1-4; maybe TRBD1 (5 bases). Looked up from germline, CDR1 is MDHEN and CDR2 is SYDVKM. The CDR3 sequence is 16 residues long. V lost 5 bases to trimming and J lost 6 bases, with 19 bases between them. CDR3 coding DNA: TGTGCCAGCAGTCCGGGGGGGGTGCATGGGTATGAAAAACTGTTTTTT. This gives the protein CASSPGGVHGYEKLFF.

The chain is built from TRBV7-9 and TRBJ1-3, with 9 bases identical to TRBD1. V lost 5 bases to trimming and J lost 3 bases; unmatched junction nucleotides: 5. Germline-derived CDR1 and CDR2 are SEHNR and FQNEAQ (reference sequence). The CDR3 length is 15 residues. The CDR3 region is CASSLTGGGGNTIYF. CDR3 sequence (DNA): TGTGCCAGCAGCCTGACAGGGGGTGGTGGAAACACCATATATTTT.

The chain employs TRBV14 and TRBJ2-6; D gene unclear. Trimming removed 0 bases at V and 0 bases at J, with 6 bases between. The length of the CDR3 is 16 residues. The germline CDR1 and CDR2 sequences are SGHDN and FVKESK. The CDR3 is CASSQDLHSGANVLTF. CDR3 DNA sequence: TGTGCCAGCAGCCAAGATCTCCACTCTGGGGCCAACGTCCTGACTTTC.

The chain carries TRBV11-2 and TRBJ2-3, with 10 bases fitting TRBD2. V was clipped by 4 bases and J by 7 bases; unmatched bases: 8. The CDR3 has 15 amino acids. Germline V gene lookup returns CDR1 SGHAT and CDR2 FQNNGV. CDR3 bases: TGTGCCAGCAGCTCGATAGCGGGAGGACTAAATACGCAGTATTTT. Protein: CASSSIAGGLNTQYF.

The V and J genes are TRBV6-5 and TRBJ2-1; D gene ambiguous. In germline, CDR1 is MNHEY, CDR2 SVGAGI. The V and J ends lost 2 bases and 5 bases respectively, with 10 bases between them. The CDR3 has 14 residues. Here the CDR3 reads CASSYGTTNNEQFF. The CDR3 DNA follows: TGTGCCAGCAGTTACGGTACAACAAACAATGAGCAGTTCTTC.

The sample holds a few counts of this clone. The V gene is TRBV7-9, the J gene TRBJ1-1; no firm D call. V lost 5 bases, J lost 1 base, and 8 bases lay in between. This CDR3 has 13 residues. Germline loops: CDR1 SEHNR, CDR2 FQNEAQ (reference sequence). The CDR3 loop reads CASSQTKNTEAFF. As DNA, the CDR3 is TGTGCCAGCAGCCAGACTAAGAACACTGAAGCTTTCTTT.

The V gene is TRBV2, the J gene TRBJ1-4, with 8 bases aligning to TRBD1. The V and J ends lost 5 bases and 4 bases, in that order; junction bases with no gene match: 6. Germline V gene data show CDR1 as SNHLY and CDR2 as FYNNEI. This CDR3 has 15 residues. The CDR3 protein is CASSPRTGGNEKLFF. The CDR3 nucleotides are TGTGCCAGCAGTCCCCGCACAGGGGGTAATGAAAAACTGTTTTTT. The full variable domain, in which reference TRBV2 and TRBJ1-4 provide the parts outside the CDR3, is EPEVTQTPSHQVTQMGQEVILRCVPISNHLYFYWYRQILGQKVEFLVSFYNNEISEKSEIFDDQFSVERPDGSNFTLKIRSTKLEDSAMYFCASSPRTGGNEKLFFGSGTQLSVL.

The genes are TRBV14 and TRBJ1-6; D might be TRBD1 (5 bases). V was pared by 2 bases and J by 10 bases, with 12 bases between. Germline-derived CDR1 and CDR2 are SGHDN and FVKESK. This CDR3 has 14 residues. The CDR3 DNA sequence: TGTGCCAGCAGCCAAAGGGCAGGGAGGTCACCCCTCCACTTT. The encoded protein is CASSQRAGRSPLHF.

V gene TRBV7-2 combines with J gene TRBJ1-1; possible D gene TRBD1, 6 bases. Per the germline V gene, CDR1 is SGHTA and CDR2 is FQGNSA. The CDR3 consists of 16 residues. V lost 5 bases and J 2 bases, leaving 18 bases between the germline ends. In nucleotides, the CDR3 is TGTGCCAGCAGCCCCCGCTTGGGACATGGAAACACTGAAGCTTTCTTT. It yields the protein CASSPRLGHGNTEAFF.

Notes on this clone: Different DNA sequences within this sample yield the same CDR3. V usage is TRBV28 and J usage is TRBJ2-7; 8 nucleotides line up with TRBD2. This CDR3 has 15 amino acids. Germline-derived CDR1 and CDR2 are MDHEN and SYDVKM. Trimming took 3 bases from V and 3 from J; bases not matched to a gene: 7. The CDR3 nucleotides read TGTGCCAGCAGTTTGAATCGGCTAGCGGGCTACGAGCAGTACTTC. Protein sequence: CASSLNRLAGYEQYF.

This chain connects TRBV7-3 to TRBJ2-1; TRBD2 agrees at 9 bases. The CDR3 sequence is 15 residues long. J gave up 3 bases and V 2 bases, and 2 bases lay outside the gene matches. From germline, CDR1 is SGHTA and CDR2 FQGTGA. CDR3 coding DNA: TGTGCCAGCAGCTTAGAACTAGCGGGCTACAATGAGCAGTTCTTC. This codes for CASSLELAGYNEQFF. The variable domain in full, completed from reference TRBV7-3 and TRBJ2-1, reads GAGVSQTPSNKVTEKGKYVELRCDPISGHTALYWYRQSLGQGPEFLIYFQGTGAADDSGLPNDRFFAVRPEGSVSTLKIQRTERGDSAVYLCASSLELAGYNEQFFGPGTRLTVL.

The chain joins TRBV28 to TRBJ2-7; 7 nucleotides line up with TRBD2. The V gene's germline CDR1 is MDHEN and CDR2 SYDVKM. Trimming removed 6 bases from V and 4 bases from J; junction bases left unmatched: 3. The CDR3 consists of 12 residues. This chain's CDR3 is CASRGGPYEQYF. Written as DNA, the CDR3 is TGTGCCAGCAGGGGAGGGCCTTACGAGCAGTACTTC.

This clone has a handful of counts. The J gene is TRBJ1-1, the V gene TRBV11-2; D gene ambiguous. The CDR3 loop spans 15 amino acids. Germline V gives CDR1 SGHAT, CDR2 FQNNGV. Trimming removed 1 base at V and 1 base at J, with 10 bases between. The CDR3 sequence is CASSLGHRSNTEAFF. CDR3 coding DNA: TGTGCCAGCAGCTTAGGTCACAGATCGAACACTGAAGCTTTCTTT.